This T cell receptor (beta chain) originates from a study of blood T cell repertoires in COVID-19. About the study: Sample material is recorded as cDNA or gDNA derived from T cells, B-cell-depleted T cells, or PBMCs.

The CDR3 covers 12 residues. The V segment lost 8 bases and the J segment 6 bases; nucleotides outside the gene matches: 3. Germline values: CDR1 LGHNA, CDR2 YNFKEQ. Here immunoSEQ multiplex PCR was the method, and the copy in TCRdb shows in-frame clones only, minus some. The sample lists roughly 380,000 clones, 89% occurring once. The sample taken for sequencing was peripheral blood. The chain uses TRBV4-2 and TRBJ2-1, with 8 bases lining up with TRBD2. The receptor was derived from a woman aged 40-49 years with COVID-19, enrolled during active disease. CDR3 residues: CASRGGTNEQFF. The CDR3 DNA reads TGTGCCAGCCGCGGGGGGACCAATGAGCAGTTCTTC.